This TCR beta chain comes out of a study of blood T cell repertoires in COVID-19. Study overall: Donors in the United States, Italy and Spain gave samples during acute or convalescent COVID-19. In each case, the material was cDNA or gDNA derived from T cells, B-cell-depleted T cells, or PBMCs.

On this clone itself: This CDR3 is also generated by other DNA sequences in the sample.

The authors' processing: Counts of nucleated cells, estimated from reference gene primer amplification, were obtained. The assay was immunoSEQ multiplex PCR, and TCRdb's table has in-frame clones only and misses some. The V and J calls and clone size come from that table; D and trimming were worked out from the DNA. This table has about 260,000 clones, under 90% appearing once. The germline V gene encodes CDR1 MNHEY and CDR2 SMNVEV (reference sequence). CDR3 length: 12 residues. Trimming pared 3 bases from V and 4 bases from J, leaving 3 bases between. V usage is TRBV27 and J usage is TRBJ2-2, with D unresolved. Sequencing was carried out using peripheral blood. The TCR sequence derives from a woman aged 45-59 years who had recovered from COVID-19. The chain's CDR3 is CASSLRTGELFF. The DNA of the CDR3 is TGTGCCAGCAGTTTGCGCACCGGGGAGCTGTTTTTT.